This record concerns one TCR beta chain sequence. The V and J ends lost 4 bases and 4 bases, in that order; junction bases with no gene match: 4. Germline V gene sequence: CDR1 MNHEY, CDR2 SVGEGT. This CDR3 has 14 amino acids. This sample was included in a study of control samples from healthy donors and cancer patients. TCRdb keeps only in-frame clones here, not all; method: immunoSEQ multiplex PCR. The sample has over 45,000 clones, around 94% seen once. The sample taken for sequencing was PBMCs. V is TRBV6-2 or TRBV6-3 and J is TRBJ2-1; 7 nucleotides agree with TRBD1. This clonotype originated in a man younger than 40 with colorectal cancer. The CDR3 here is CASSSPDRYNEQFF. CDR3 sequence (DNA): TGTGCCAGCAGTTCCCCGGACAGGTACAATGAGCAGTTCTTC.